This T cell receptor beta chain comes out of a study of CD8 T cells in ankylosing spondylitis (dated by TCRdb to the late 2010s). For the study in its entirety: T cell receptor beta repertoires were profiled in healthy donors and ankylosing spondylitis patients so that disease-linked TCR variants could be found. The full study cohort comprised 25 ankylosing spondylitis patients and 110 or so healthy donors. Samples of peripheral blood were taken, and for ankylosing spondylitis patients, synovial fluid was collected as well.

Results and caveats for the whole study, not just this receptor: In peripheral blood, the disease-linked clones were found at relatively low frequencies and had a CD8+ phenotype. Blood from ankylosing spondylitis patients appeared to be characterized by a TCR beta motif made up of several highly homologous amino acid variants. The disease-linked clones were reported as significantly enriched in matched synovial fluid samples from ankylosing spondylitis patients. Some of the motif variants had been reported before in the synovial fluid and blood of reactive arthritis patients, a finding that suggests common disease-initiation mechanisms.

To note about this clonotype: It lacks a known antigen. No clone much larger than this one lies a single base away; base qualities are absent.

The data were produced on an Illumina HiSeq 2500. Quantitative 5'-RACE with molecular barcodes was used to prepare TCR beta libraries. Per the original workflow: A new computational method, built on a probabilistic model of VDJ rearrangement, was used to identify disease-linked TCR variants. Using fastp trimming at Q25 and MiXCR clonotype assembly, TCRdb reanalyzed the public sequencing data and kept in-frame beta chains. Duplicate CDR3 protein sequences are folded into a single record with the most common DNA and genes. The V and J calls were not made by the authors but by TCRdb's processing. The sample table records roughly 700,000 distinct CDR3 sequences; around 20% of these occur just once. The ten largest make up approximately 18% of the sample. Based on the germline V gene, the CDR1 and CDR2 sequences are MNHEY and SVGAGI. V loses 0 bases of germline sequence and J loses 2 bases, and the interval between the two ends is 11 bases. There are 15 amino acids in the CDR3, from cysteine to phenylalanine inclusive. The only DNA kept is the CDR3, 45 bases in frame from the first base.

The sequencing input was blood, either unsorted or a sorted T cell fraction (not recorded which). This chain is built from TRBV6-5 and TRBJ2-7; the D gene may be TRBD1 or TRBD2, since each aligns over 5 bases. The TCR was taken from a male donor with ankylosing spondylitis. The nucleotide sequence is given as TGTGCCAGCAGTTACTCGGGGACGGATACCTACGAGCAGTACTTC. Translated, it gives CASSYSGTDTYEQYF.